These 2 T cell receptor beta chains were all obtained from the same sample, sequenced in a study of OX40 agonist ivuxolimab in advanced cancers. The protocol used for the library was the immunoSEQ multiplex PCR assay. TCRdb obtained this table from immuneACCESS and retained in-frame rearrangements with V and J assigned. These tables miss some clones; where compared with another copy, unresolved V genes account for less than half of the shortfall, and the remainder is unexplained. The sample has over 20,000 clones on record, about 85% of them singletons. Clones ranked in the top ten supply roughly 35% of the sample. Sequenced material: CD4+ or CD8+ T cells sorted from blood, taken in a trial of the OX40 agonist ivuxolimab. These receptors all come from an adult with an advanced solid tumor such as melanoma, head and neck, liver or kidney cancer.

The V and J genes are TRBV4-1 and TRBJ2-3; perhaps TRBD1 as D (6 bases). This CDR3 contains 17 residues. Trimming removed 0 bases at V and 0 bases at J, with 13 bases between. The germline CDR1 and CDR2 sequences are MGHRA and YSYEKL. The CDR3 loop reads CASSQEEDSYSTDTQYF. The CDR3 DNA follows: TGCGCCAGCAGCCAAGAAGAGGACAGTTATAGCACAGATACGCAGTATTTT.

The gene calls are TRBV28 and TRBJ2-5; 7 bases map to TRBD1. Germline-derived CDR1 and CDR2 are MDHEN and SYDVKM. Unmatched junction bases numbered 4, after V lost 1 base and J lost 5 bases. CDR3 length equals 14 residues. The CDR3 DNA is TGTGCCAGCAGTTTATTACAGGGGCGGGAGACCCAGTACTTC. This encodes CASSLLQGRETQYF.